The 20 T cell receptor beta chains reported below all come from one sample, sequenced in a study of regulatory T cells in long-lasting Graves disease. With iRepertoire HTBI primers and Arm-PCR of CDR3 regions, TCR beta libraries were built. TCRdb ran MiXCR on the multiplex PCR reads and lists one entry per CDR3 protein. The sample carries hundreds of thousands of distinct CDR3 sequences, approximately 13% recorded once. Time point here: newly diagnosed GD, antithyroid drugs for less than 3 months. Researchers made the TCR library from RNA that was extracted from PBMCs. The sample was also linked to a second study, of T cells in Graves' hyperthyroidism and ophthalmopathy.

The sample consisted of peripheral blood mononuclear cells (PBMCs), taken at new diagnosis, from a patient treated with antithyroid drugs. The receptors originated from a man aged 25-40 years with Graves disease.

J is TRBJ2-2 and V is TRBV29-1; TRBD1 might be the D (6 bases). CDR1 and CDR2 from the germline V gene are SQVTM and ANQGSEA. The germline V and J ends were trimmed by 7 bases and 4 bases, with 16 bases remaining between them. The CDR3 totals 14 residues. For the CDR3, the DNA is TGCAGCGCCTTGCCCCGCAGGGGCACCGGGGAGCTGTTTTTT. It specifies CSALPRRGTGELFF.

This clonotype was detected a few times. V usage is TRBV12-3 or TRBV12-4 and J usage is TRBJ2-1; 16 nucleotides line up with TRBD2. The V segment lost 4 bases and the J segment 7 bases; nucleotides outside the gene matches: 7. This CDR3 comprises 17 residues. As DNA, the CDR3 is TGTGCCAGCAGTTCGACGGGACTAGCGGGAGGGGGAAATGAGCAGTTCTTC. The encoded protein is CASSSTGLAGGGNEQFF.

The sample holds a few counts of this clonotype. The chain combines TRBV29-1 with TRBJ2-7; maybe TRBD2 (6 bases). Germline CDR1 is SQVTM and CDR2 is ANQGSEA. This CDR3 is 14 amino acids long. The V and J ends lost 0 bases and 1 base respectively, with 10 bases between them. CDR3 nucleotide sequence: TGCAGCGTTGAAGATGGGGGAGGATCCTACGAGCAGTACTTC. This codes for CSVEDGGGSYEQYF.

With respect to this clonotype: Just one base apart from a much larger clone, this may be a read error. This chain connects TRBV6-2 or TRBV6-3 to TRBJ2-5, with 8 positions matching TRBD2. The length of the CDR3 is 16 residues. CDR1 and CDR2 (germline): MNHEY, SVGEGT. The CDR3 is CASSYSTLSGSHEQSF. DNA for the CDR3: TGTGCCAGCAGTTACTCGACTTTGAGCGGGAGTCATGAGCAGTCCTTC.

The chain combines TRBV6-1 with TRBJ2-3; 13 bases fit TRBD2. The CDR3 is 15 amino acids. CDR1 is MNHNS and CDR2 is SASEGT in the germline V gene. V lost 10 bases to trimming and J lost 4 bases; unmatched junction nucleotides: 8. CDR3 sequence: CATLAGLAGPDTQYF. The CDR3 bases are TGTGCCACGTTGGCGGGACTAGCGGGACCAGATACGCAGTATTTT.

This clonotype was detected ten times or more. The chain links TRBV20-1 to TRBJ2-7; either TRBD1 or TRBD2 may supply D (6 bases each). The CDR3 runs 15 residues. Trimming stripped 5 bases from V and 5 bases from J, with 22 bases between. CDR1 DFQATT and CDR2 SNEGSKA come from the germline V gene (reference sequence). The DNA of the CDR3 is TGCAGTGCTCAGGAGGGGGGCGTTAAGTTGAACGAGCAGTACTTC. This translates into CSAQEGGVKLNEQYF.

In its sample, this clonotype was seen many times. The chain is built from TRBV20-1 and TRBJ2-7; TRBD2 aligns across 11 bases. The junction had 8 bases not matched to a gene; V was cut back by 4 bases and J by 6 bases. Germline CDR1 and CDR2: DFQATT and SNEGSKA (reference sequence). The CDR3 has 14 residues. The DNA of the CDR3 is TGCAGTGCTAACTTCGGGACTAGCGGATCCGAGCAGTACTTC. It specifies CSANFGTSGSEQYF.

There are many counts of this clonotype. This rearrangement joins TRBV30 to TRBJ1-5; D unclear. Per the germline V gene, CDR1 is GTSNPN and CDR2 is SVGIG (reference sequence). The ends were cut back, 2 bases at V and 2 bases at J, with 10 bases in the middle. The CDR3 has 14 amino acids. CDR3 bases: TGTGCCTGGAGTCAAGACTGGGGCAATCAGCCCCAGCATTTT. Its protein product is CAWSQDWGNQPQHF.

This clonotype was counted many times. The chain combines TRBV5-1 with TRBJ2-7; TRBD2 matches 8 bases. CDR1 is SGHRS and CDR2 is YFSETQ in the germline V gene. This CDR3 comprises 16 residues. The junction had 12 bases not matched to a gene; V was cut back by 4 bases and J by 3 bases. The CDR3 coding sequence is TGCGCCAGCAGCGCCGCCGGGACTAGAGGAGACTACGAGCAGTACTTC. Amino acid sequence: CASSAAGTRGDYEQYF. Full variable domain (rest looked up from reference TRBV5-1 and TRBJ2-7): KAGVTQTPRYLIKTRGQQVTLSCSPISGHRSVSWYQQTPGQGLQFLFEYFSETQRNKGNFPGRFSGRQFSNSRSEMNVSTLELGDSALYLCASSAAGTRGDYEQYFGPGTRLTVT.

This clonotype was detected ten times or more. The genes are TRBV7-8 and TRBJ2-3; 11 bases align to TRBD2. J was trimmed by 6 bases and V by 4 bases; bases with no gene match: 12. The CDR3 extends over 17 amino acids. From germline, CDR1 is SGHVS and CDR2 FQNEAQ. CDR3 protein: CASSYRIAGGWVDTQYF. The CDR3 region has the DNA TGTGCCAGCAGCTACCGAATAGCGGGAGGGTGGGTGGATACGCAGTATTTT.

This clonotype came up a few times. The chain links TRBV3-1 to TRBJ2-3; 12 bases match TRBD2. The CDR3 sequence is 16 residues long. Losses at the gene ends were 3 bases for V and 2 bases for J; bases not matched to a gene: 3. Germline values: CDR1 LGHDT, CDR2 YNNKEL (reference sequence). The CDR3, as DNA: TGTGCCAGCAGCCATACTAGCGGGAGGAACACAGATACGCAGTATTTT. Encoded protein: CASSHTSGRNTDTQYF.

Ten or more counts support this clonotype. In nucleotides, the CDR3 is TGTGCCAGCAGTCTCGGGCCTCAGCCCCAGCATTTT. Amino acids: CASSLGPQPQHF. V gene TRBV12-3 or TRBV12-4 combines with J gene TRBJ1-5; D is ambiguous. CDR3 size: 12 residues. With 5 bases removed from V and 6 bases from J, the gap between germline ends came to 8 bases.

This clonotype has only one observation. Being one base from a much bigger clone, this may be a read error. V gene TRBV2 combines with J gene TRBJ1-3; D perhaps matches TRBD1 (6 bases). This CDR3 is 13 amino acids long. The germline CDR1 and CDR2 sequences are SNHLY and FYNNEI. CDR3 bases: TGTGCCAGCAGGGGGACATCTGGAACCACCATATATTTT. This gives the protein CASRGTSGTTIYF.

J is TRBJ2-5 and V is TRBV10-2, with TRBD1 matching over 7 bases. Germline V gene sequence: CDR1 WSHSY, CDR2 SAAADI. This CDR3 is built from 16 residues. Unmatched junction bases numbered 16, after V lost 7 bases and J lost 5 bases. CDR3 DNA sequence: TGCGCCAGCAAGAGAGGGGGCGGCTCAGTGTCGGAGACCCAGTACTTC. Translating it yields CASKRGGGSVSETQYF.

In its sample, this clonotype was seen many times. This chain uses TRBV27 with TRBJ2-1; 7 nucleotides align to TRBD2. This CDR3 spans 14 amino acids. Trimming at V came to 5 bases and at J to 9 bases, leaving 10 bases not matched to a gene. Per the germline V gene, CDR1 is MNHEY and CDR2 is SMNVEV (reference sequence). CDR3: CASSPLVAGTEQFF. Written as DNA, the CDR3 is TGTGCCAGCAGTCCCCTTGTAGCGGGCACTGAGCAGTTCTTC.

This clonotype showed up just a few times. V gene TRBV20-1 combines with J gene TRBJ1-2; 7 bases line up with TRBD1. This CDR3 comprises 17 residues. With 0 bases clipped from V and 4 bases from J, the junction kept 14 bases outside the gene matches. Germline CDR1 is DFQATT and CDR2 is SNEGSKA (reference sequence). This chain's CDR3 is CSARDSQGDFPLYGYTF. CDR3 nucleotides: TGCAGTGCTAGAGATTCGCAGGGGGATTTTCCACTCTATGGCTACACCTTC.

The V gene is TRBV12-3 or TRBV12-4, the J gene TRBJ2-1; 12 positions agree with TRBD2. The CDR3 is made up of 16 amino acids. V shed 1 base, J shed 9 bases, and the junction held 7 bases outside the gene matches. The CDR3 DNA follows: TGTGCCAGCAGTTTAGAGCCTAGCGGGAGGGCCAGTGAGCAGTTCTTC. Protein sequence: CASSLEPSGRASEQFF.

This clonotype was recorded many times. V gene TRBV30 combines with J gene TRBJ1-1; D gene uncertain. V was shortened by 2 bases and J by 0 bases, with 7 bases between the two germline ends. This CDR3 is built from 13 residues. From germline, CDR1 is GTSNPN and CDR2 SVGIG (reference sequence). DNA for the CDR3: TGTGCCTGGAGTACAGAGATGAACACTGAAGCTTTCTTT. It specifies CAWSTEMNTEAFF.

This clonotype was observed at least ten times. The rearrangement uses TRBV6-8 and TRBJ2-2, with D hard to call. CDR1 is MNHGY, CDR2 SAAAGT, per germline. This CDR3 is built from 18 residues. The V gene lost 0 bases and the J gene lost 1 base, with 15 bases spanning the gap. The CDR3 nucleotides read TGTGCCAGCAGTTACTCGCACTTCACGGCCTTGAACACCGGGGAGCTGTTTTTT. Translation gives CASSYSHFTALNTGELFF.

This clonotype appeared many times. The chain employs TRBV3-1 and TRBJ1-1; the D is unclear. The CDR3 loop spans 12 amino acids. Trimming cost V 4 bases and J 1 base, with 4 bases left between them. Germline lookup yields CDR1 LGHDT and CDR2 YNNKEL (reference sequence). CDR3 protein: CASSLPNTEAFF. The CDR3 DNA reads as TGTGCCAGCAGCCTTCCGAACACTGAAGCTTTCTTT.